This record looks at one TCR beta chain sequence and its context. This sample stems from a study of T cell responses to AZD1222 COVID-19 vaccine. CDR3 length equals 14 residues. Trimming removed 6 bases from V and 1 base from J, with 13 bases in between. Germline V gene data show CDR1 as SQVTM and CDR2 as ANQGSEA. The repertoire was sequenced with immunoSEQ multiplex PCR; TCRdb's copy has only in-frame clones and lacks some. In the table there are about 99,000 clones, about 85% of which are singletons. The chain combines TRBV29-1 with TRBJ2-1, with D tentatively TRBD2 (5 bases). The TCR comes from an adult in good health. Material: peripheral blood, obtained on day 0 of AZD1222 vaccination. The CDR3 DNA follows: TGCAGCGTACATACTAGTGTGTCCTACAATGAGCAGTTCTTC. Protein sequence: CSVHTSVSYNEQFF.